This T cell receptor (beta chain) was profiled in a study of blood T cell repertoires in COVID-19. Study information: Sites in the United States, Italy and Spain provided acute and convalescent COVID-19 samples. Sources were T cells, B-cell-depleted T cells, or PBMCs; the material itself was cDNA or gDNA.

CDR3 length equals 17 residues. As processed by the authors: Estimation of nucleated cell counts was performed using reference gene primer amplification. Produced via immunoSEQ multiplex PCR; TCRdb's table is partial and in-frame only. For V, J and clone size, that table is used; D and trimming come from the DNA. The top ten hold around 7.8% of the sample, which has 150,000 to 200,000 clones, 85% seen once. The V and J genes are TRBV21-1 and TRBJ2-3; the DNA was not used to check the table's D call, TRBD2. TRBV21-1 is termed a pseudogene. The specimen sequenced was peripheral blood. This TCR derives from a woman in her fifties or sixties with acute or convalescent COVID-19. The CDR3 DNA sequence: TGTGCCAGCAGCAAAACTCCAGGGCGGAGGGGCACAGATACGCAGTATTTT. This translates into CASSKTPGRRGTDTQYF.